This T cell receptor beta chain is drawn from a study of spatial heterogeneity in lung cancer. Across the study: Averaged across combinations, each unique TCR and UMI pairing appeared more than ten times in raw reads, which were uncorrected.

Time point specified: sample taken at primary tumor resection. About 73 TRACERx patients with early, untreated non-small cell lung cancer donated samples. Whole RNA, which was extracted from tumor, nontumor lung tissue or frozen PBMC, was sequenced without any cell sorting. Individually, TCR cDNA molecules were each labelled with a unique molecular identifier. In TCRdb, the 5' RACE reads were re-called with MiXCR into one record per CDR3 protein. The sample contains 2,000 to 2,500 distinct CDR3 sequences, roughly 9.4% of which appear only once. By share, this clonotype counts as medium-sized (0.01 to 0.1%). The CDR3 spans 13 residues. V lost 5 bases, J lost 6 bases, and 4 bases stayed unmatched. Per germline, CDR1 SGHTA and CDR2 FQGTGA.

V usage is TRBV7-3 and J usage is TRBJ2-1; the match to TRBD1 covers 7 bases. This TCR was sampled from a female donor with early-stage non-small cell lung cancer. The sample was normal lung tissue next to the tumor, taken at surgery. CDR3 loop: CASSVDRVNEQFF. CDR3 bases: TGTGCCAGCAGCGTCGACAGGGTCAATGAGCAGTTCTTC.